This T cell receptor (beta chain) was identified in a study of CD4+ T cells in melanoma. This CDR3 contains 15 residues. The V gene's germline CDR1 is LNHDA and CDR2 SQIVND (reference sequence). V lost 5 bases and J 2 bases, leaving 13 bases between the germline ends. Generated by immunoSEQ multiplex PCR, the TCRdb table keeps only in-frame clones and is missing some. The data contain more than 90,000 clones, 92% of them seen just once; the ten biggest clones take up roughly 3.3%. V is TRBV19 and J is TRBJ2-4; D possibly corresponds to TRBD2 (5 bases). This TCR derives from a human donor with melanoma. The sequenced sample consisted of peripheral blood. The DNA for the CDR3 is TGTGCCAGTAGTCTCCCGGGGAGTCCCAAAAACATTCAGTACTTC. Protein: CASSLPGSPKNIQYF.